This T cell receptor beta chain was recorded in a study of T cells in localized non-small cell lung cancer. V lost 1 base, J lost 7 bases, and 13 bases lay in between. This CDR3 spans 13 amino acids. Germline V lookup: CDR1 GTSNPN, CDR2 SVGIG (reference sequence). Data came from immunoSEQ multiplex PCR; TCRdb stores just in-frame clones and leaves some out. The sample lists roughly 2,600 clones, around 25% occurring once. This rearrangement joins TRBV30 to TRBJ2-5; D perhaps matches TRBD2 (5 bases). Material: normal lung tissue next to the tumor, obtained before any cancer treatment. The sequence was obtained from a male donor aged 60 or over with stage II lung adenocarcinoma. DNA for the CDR3: TGTGCCTGGAGTGGAGGCCAAGGGAGGACCCAGTACTTC. Its translation is CAWSGGQGRTQYF. Supplemented by reference TRBV30 and TRBJ2-5, the full variable domain reads SQTIHQWPATLVQPVGSPLSLECTVEGTSNPNLYWYRQAAGRGLQLLFYSVGIGQISSEVPQNLSASRPQDRQFILSSKKLLLSDSGFYLCAWSGGQGRTQYFGPGTRLLVL.